This T cell receptor (beta chain) was captured in a study of blood T cell repertoires in COVID-19. This clone has just one count. In the original analysis: It was from reference gene primer amplification that nucleated cell counts were estimated. Using immunoSEQ multiplex PCR, the repertoire was profiled, and TCRdb retains in-frame clones only, with some absent. The V and J calls and the clone size are those of that table, but D and trimming were determined from the DNA. The sample records fewer than 110,000 clones, roughly nine tenths being singletons. Sequencing input: peripheral blood. The TCR originated in a man aged 45 to 65 with acute or convalescent COVID-19.

DNA of the CDR3: TGTGCCAGCAGCTCGGGGGTCACCTTAGTCCGGAATGAGCAGTTCTTC. This encodes CASSSGVTLVRNEQFF. The genes are TRBV11-3 and TRBJ2-1, with D possibly matching TRBD2 (6 bases). Trimming pared 4 bases from V and 7 bases from J, leaving 20 bases between. CDR1 and CDR2 (germline): SGHNT, YENEEA. The CDR3 contains 16 residues.